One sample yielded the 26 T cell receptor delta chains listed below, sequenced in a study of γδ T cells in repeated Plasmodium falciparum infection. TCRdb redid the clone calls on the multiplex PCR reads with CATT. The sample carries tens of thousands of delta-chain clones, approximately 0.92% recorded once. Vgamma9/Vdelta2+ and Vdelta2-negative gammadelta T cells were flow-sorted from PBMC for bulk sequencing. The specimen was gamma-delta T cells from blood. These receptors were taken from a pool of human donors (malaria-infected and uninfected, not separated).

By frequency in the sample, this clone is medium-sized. CDR3 protein: CACDQLGTLDKLIF. CDR3 coding DNA: TGTGCCTGTGACCAACTGGGGACCCTCGATAAACTCATCTTT. The chain links TRDV2 to TRDJ1; the match to TRDD3 covers 7 bases. This CDR3 is 14 amino acids long. CDR1 is GEAIGNYY and CDR2 is EKD in the germline V gene. V dropped 3 bases and J dropped 4; count of bases not matched to a gene: 7.

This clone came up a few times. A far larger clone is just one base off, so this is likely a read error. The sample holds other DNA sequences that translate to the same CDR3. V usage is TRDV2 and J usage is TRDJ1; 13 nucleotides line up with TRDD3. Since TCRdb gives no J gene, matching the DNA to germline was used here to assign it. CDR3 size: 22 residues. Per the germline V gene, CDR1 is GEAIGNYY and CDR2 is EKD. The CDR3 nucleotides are TGTGCATGTGACACCCTTAAGAATCCCGTACTGGGGGATACGCACCAGACCGATAAACTCATCTTT. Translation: CACDTLKNPVLGDTHQTDKLIF.

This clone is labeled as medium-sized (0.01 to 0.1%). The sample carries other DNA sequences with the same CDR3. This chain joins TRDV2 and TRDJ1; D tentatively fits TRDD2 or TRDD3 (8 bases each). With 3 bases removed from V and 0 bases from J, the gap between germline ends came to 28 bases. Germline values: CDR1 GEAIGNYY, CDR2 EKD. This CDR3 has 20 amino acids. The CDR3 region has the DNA TGTGCCTGTGACCTTCCTACGTATCGACTGGGGGGAAAGTACACCGATAAACTCATCTTT. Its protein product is CACDLPTYRLGGKYTDKLIF.

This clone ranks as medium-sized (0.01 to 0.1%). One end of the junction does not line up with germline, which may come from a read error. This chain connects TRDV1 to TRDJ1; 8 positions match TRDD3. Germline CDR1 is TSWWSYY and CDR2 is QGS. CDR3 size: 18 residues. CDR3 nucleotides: TGTGCTCTTGGGAAACTCTGGGGGACCCGTTACGGAACCGATAAACTCATCTTT. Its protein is CALGKLWGTRYGTDKLIF.

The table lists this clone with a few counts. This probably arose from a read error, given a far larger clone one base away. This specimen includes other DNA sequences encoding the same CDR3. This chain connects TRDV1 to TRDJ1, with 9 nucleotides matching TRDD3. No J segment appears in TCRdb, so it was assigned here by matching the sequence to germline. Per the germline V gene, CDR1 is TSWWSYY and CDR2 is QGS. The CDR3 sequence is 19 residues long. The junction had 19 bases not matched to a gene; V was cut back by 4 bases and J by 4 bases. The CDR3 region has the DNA TGTGCTCTTGGGGGATTCGATAACTACGTACTGGGGGACATCGATAAACTCATCTTT. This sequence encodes CALGGFDNYVLGDIDKLIF.

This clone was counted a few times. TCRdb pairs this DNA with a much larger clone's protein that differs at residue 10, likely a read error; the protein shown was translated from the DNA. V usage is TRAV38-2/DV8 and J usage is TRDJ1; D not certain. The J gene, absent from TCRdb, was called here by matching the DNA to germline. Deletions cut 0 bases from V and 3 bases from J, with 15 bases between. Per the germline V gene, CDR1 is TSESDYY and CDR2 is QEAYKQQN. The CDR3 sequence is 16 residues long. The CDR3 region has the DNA TGTGCTTATAGGAGCGCGCCCTTATCCCGGGCCGATAAACTCATCTTT. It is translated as CAYRSAPLSRADKLIF.

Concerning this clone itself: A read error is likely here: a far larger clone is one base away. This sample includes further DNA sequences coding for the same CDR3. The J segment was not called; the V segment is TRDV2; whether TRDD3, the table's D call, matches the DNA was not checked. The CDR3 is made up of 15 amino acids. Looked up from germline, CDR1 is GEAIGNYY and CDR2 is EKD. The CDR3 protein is CACDTVGMVADKLIF. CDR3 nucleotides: TGTGCCTGTGACACCGTGGGGATGGTGGCCGATAAGCTCATCTTT.

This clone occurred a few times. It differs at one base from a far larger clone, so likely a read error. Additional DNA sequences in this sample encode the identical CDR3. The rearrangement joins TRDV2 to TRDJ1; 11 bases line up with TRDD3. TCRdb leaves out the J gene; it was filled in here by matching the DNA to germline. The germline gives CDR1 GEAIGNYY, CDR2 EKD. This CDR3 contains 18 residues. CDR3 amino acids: CACDTLGDTAIGADKLIF. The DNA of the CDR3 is TGCGCCTGTGACACTCTGGGGGATACAGCTATAGGGGCCGATAAACTCATCTTT.

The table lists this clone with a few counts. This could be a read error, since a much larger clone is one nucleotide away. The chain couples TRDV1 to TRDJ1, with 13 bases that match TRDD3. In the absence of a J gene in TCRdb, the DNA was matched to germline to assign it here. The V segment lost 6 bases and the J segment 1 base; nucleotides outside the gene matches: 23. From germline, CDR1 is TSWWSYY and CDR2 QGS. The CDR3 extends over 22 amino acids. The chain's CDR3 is CALGDRYGLPNYWGIRTDKLIF. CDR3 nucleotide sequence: TGTGCTCTTGGAGATCGCTACGGCCTCCCTAACTACTGGGGGATACGCACCGATAAACTCATCTTT.

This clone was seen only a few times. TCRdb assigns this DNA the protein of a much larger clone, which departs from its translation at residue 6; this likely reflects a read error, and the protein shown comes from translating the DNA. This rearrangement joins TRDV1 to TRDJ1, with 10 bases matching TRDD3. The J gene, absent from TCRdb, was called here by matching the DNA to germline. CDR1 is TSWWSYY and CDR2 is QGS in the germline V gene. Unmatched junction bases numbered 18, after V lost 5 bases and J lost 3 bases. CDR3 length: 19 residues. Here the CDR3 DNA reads TGTGCTCTTGGGTACAGTCTACGGCGGGGGATACGTGTTTCCGATAAACTCATCTTT. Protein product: CALGYSLRRGIRVSDKLIF.

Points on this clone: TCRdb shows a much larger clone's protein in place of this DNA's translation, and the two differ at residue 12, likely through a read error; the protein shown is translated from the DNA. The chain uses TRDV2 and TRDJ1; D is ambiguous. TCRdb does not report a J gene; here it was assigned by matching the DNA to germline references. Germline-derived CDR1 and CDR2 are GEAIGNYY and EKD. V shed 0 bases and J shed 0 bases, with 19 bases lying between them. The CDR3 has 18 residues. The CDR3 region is CACDTRSKVHPHTDKLIF. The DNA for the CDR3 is TGTGCCTGTGACACCCGGTCTAAGGTCCATCCGCACACCGATAAACTCATCTTT.

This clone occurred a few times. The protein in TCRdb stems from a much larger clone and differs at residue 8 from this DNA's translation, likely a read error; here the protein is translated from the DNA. The CDR3 is CALGARSAPSLLEWGKVGTDKLIF. CDR3 nucleotide sequence: TGTGCTCTTGGGGCCAGATCCGCGCCTTCGCTCCTGGAATGGGGGAAGGTAGGGACCGATAAACTCATCTTT. The chain combines TRDV1 with TRDJ1; 7 positions agree with TRDD3. In the absence of a J gene in TCRdb, the DNA was matched to germline to assign it here. V dropped 4 bases and J dropped 2; count of bases not matched to a gene: 34. Germline V gives CDR1 TSWWSYY, CDR2 QGS. This CDR3 is built from 24 residues.

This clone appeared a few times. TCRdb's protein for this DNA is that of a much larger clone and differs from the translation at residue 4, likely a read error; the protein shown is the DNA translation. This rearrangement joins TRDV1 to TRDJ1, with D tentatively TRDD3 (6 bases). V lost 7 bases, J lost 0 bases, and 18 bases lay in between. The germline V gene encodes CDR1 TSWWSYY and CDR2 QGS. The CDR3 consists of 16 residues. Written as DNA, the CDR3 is TGTGCTCTTGCGTACTGGGCGGAGGATAACACCGATAAACTCATCTTT. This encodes CALAYWAEDNTDKLIF.

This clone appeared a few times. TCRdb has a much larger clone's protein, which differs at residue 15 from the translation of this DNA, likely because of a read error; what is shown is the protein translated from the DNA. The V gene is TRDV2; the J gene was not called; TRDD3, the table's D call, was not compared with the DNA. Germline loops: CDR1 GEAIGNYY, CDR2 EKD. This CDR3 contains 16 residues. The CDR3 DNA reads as TGTGCCTGTGACACCATGGGGGAGGTAAACACCGATAAACTCACCTTT. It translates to CACDTMGEVNTDKLTF.

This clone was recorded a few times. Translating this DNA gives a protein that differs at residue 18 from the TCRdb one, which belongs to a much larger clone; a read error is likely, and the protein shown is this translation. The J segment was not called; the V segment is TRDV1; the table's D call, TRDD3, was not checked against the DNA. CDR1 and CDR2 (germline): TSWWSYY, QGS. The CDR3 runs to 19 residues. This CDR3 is CALGRDRPRTGGYADKLTF. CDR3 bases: TGTGCTCTTGGACGGGATCGTCCACGTACTGGGGGATACGCCGATAAACTCACCTTT.

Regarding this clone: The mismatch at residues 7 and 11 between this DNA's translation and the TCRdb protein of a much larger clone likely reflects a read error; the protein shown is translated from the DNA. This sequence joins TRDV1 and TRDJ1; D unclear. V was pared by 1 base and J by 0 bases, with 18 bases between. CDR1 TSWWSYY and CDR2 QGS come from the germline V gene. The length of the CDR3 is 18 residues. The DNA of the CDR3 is TGTGCTCTTGGGGAACGAGCAAGGCGAGCGCCTTACACCGATAAACTCATCTTT. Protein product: CALGERARRAPYTDKLIF.

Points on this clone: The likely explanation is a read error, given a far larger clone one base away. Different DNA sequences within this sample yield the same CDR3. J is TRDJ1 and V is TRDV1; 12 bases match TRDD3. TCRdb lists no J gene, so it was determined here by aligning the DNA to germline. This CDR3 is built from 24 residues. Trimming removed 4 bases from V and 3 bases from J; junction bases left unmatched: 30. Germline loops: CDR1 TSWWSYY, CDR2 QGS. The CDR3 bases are TGTGCTCTTGGGGCTACCCAATTCCTACCGGTCCTCTATACTGGGGGATACCTCGCCGATAAACTCATCTTT. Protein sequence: CALGATQFLPVLYTGGYLADKLIF.

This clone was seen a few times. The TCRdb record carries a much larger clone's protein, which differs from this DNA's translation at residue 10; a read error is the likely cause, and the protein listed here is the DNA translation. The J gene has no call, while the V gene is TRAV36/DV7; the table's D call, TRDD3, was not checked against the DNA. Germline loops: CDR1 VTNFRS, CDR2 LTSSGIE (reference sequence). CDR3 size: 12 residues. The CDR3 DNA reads TGTGCTGTGCTGTACTGGGGGATAAAATTCATCTTT. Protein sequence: CAVLYWGIKFIF.

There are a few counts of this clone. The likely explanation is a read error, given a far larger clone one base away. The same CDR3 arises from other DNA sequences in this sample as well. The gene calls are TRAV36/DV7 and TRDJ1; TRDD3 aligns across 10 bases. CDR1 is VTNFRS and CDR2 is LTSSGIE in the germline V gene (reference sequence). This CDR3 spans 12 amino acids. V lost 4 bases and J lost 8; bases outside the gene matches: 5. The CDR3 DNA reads TGTGCTGTGCTGTACTGGGGGATCAAACTCATCTTT. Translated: CAVLYWGIKLIF.

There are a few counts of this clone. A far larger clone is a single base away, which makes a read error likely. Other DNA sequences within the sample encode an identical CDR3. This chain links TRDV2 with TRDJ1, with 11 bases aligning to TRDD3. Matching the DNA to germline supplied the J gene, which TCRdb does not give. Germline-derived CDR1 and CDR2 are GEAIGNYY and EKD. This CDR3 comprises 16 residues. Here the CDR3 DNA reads TGTGCCTGTGACACCGGACTGGGGGATAACACTGATAAACTCATCTTT. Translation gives CACDTGLGDNTDKLIF.

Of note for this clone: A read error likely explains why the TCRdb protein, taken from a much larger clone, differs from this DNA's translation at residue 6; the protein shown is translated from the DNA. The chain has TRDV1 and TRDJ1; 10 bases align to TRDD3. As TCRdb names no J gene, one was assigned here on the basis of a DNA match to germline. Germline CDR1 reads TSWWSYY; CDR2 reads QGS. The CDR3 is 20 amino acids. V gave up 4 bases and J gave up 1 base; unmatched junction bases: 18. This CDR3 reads CALGAASSYWGISATDKLIF. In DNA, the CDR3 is TGTGCTCTTGGGGCCGCTTCCTCTTACTGGGGGATTTCTGCCACCGATAAACTCATCTTT.

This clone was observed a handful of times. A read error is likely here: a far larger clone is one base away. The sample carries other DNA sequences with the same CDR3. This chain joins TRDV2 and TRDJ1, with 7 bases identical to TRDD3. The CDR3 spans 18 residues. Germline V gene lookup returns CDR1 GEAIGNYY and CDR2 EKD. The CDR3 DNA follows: TGTGCCTGTGACACCGTGGGCGGGGGATTACCTTACACCGATAAACTCATCTTC. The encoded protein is CACDTVGGGLPYTDKLIF.

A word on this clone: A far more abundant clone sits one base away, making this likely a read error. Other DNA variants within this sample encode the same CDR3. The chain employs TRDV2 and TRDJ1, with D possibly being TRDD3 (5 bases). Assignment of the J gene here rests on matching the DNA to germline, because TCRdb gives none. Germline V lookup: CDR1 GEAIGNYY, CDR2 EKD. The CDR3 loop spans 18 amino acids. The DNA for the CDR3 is TGTGCCTGTGACACATCTACGACCTGGGCCCCGTACACTGATAAACTCATCTTT. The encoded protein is CACDTSTTWAPYTDKLIF.

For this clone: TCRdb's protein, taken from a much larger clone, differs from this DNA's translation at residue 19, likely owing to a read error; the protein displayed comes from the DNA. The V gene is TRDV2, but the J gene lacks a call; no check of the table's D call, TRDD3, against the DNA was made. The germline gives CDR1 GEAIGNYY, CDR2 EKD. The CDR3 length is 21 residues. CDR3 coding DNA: TGTGCCTGTGACACGTTACCTTCCCGAACTGGGGACCCTACAGACACCGATAAACCCATCTTT. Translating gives CACDTLPSRTGDPTDTDKPIF.

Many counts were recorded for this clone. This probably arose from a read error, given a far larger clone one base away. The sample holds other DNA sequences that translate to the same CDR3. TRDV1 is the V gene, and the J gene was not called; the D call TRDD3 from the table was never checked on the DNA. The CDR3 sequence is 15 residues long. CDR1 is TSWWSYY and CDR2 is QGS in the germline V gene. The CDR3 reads CALGPLGLYTDKLIF. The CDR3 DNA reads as TGTGCTCTCGGGCCGCTGGGGTTGTACACCGATAAACTCATTTTT.

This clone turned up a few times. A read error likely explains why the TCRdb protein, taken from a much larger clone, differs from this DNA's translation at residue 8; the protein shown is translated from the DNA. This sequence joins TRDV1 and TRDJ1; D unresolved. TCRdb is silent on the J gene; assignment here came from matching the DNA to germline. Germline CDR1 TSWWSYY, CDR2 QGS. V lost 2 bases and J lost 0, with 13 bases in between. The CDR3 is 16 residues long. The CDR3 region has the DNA TGTGCTCTTGGGGAAACAAGGGTCGCGTACACCGATAAACTCATCTTT. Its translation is CALGETRVAYTDKLIF.